A selection of T cell receptor beta chains follows, all from one sample in a study of glioma-infiltrating T cells. TCRdb re-derived calls from the multiplex PCR reads in MiXCR, one entry per CDR3 protein. Of 300,000 to 400,000 distinct CDR3 sequences detected, roughly 41% appear once; the ten largest clones hold around 11%. Input material: glioma tissue, nonneoplastic brain tissue, or PBMCs (not recorded which). All receptors come from a human donor with low-grade glioma or glioblastoma, undergoing nonglioma brain surgery, or in good health (not recorded which). The conserved cysteine and the conserved F or W are not part of the CDR3 here.

J | V | CDR3
TRBJ2-3 | TRBV18 | ASQPYTDTQY
TRBJ1-1 | TRBV6-6 | ASSYSSRNTEAF
TRBJ2-7 | TRBV6-6 | ASSYVQGAYEQY
TRBJ2-3 | TRBV27 | ASSPYTNTQY
NA | TRBV7-2 | ASSFRAGEEWTQY
TRBJ2-7 | TRBV20-1 | SAKGAALAGSYEQY
TRBJ2-7 | TRBV15 | ATSRSRDKAYEQY
TRBJ1-1 | TRBV13 | ASSEQLENRNTEAF
TRBJ1-5 | TRBV29-1 | SVPGTAVGQPQH
TRBJ1-1 | TRBV5-1 | ASSLSQVNTEAF
TRBJ2-7 | TRBV20-1 | SARGPLGGRAFAYEQY
TRBJ2-1 | TRBV6-6 | ASSLGEAGVYNEQF
TRBJ2-7 | TRBV3-1 | ASSPGTAAYEQY
TRBJ2-1 | TRBV5-1 | ASSLGLARGNEQF
TRBJ2-3 | TRBV20-1 | SAGATGTSSTDTQY
TRBJ1-2 | TRBV6-1 | ASSSTDSYGYT
TRBJ2-1 | TRBV7-9 | ASSLGRGRGSYNEQF
TRBJ1-4 | TRBV20-1 | SASFRGPEKLF
TRBJ2-7 | TRBV3-1 | ASSQDRVGTGGHGITYEQY
TRBJ1-1 | TRBV20-1 | SARRPGVSEAF
NA | TRBV7-7 | ASRLDGSQETQY
TRBJ1-2 | TRBV28 | ASSLDRAVANYGYT
TRBJ2-3 | TRBV27 | ASSVEQGRTDTQY
TRBJ2-1 | TRBV7-2 | ASSFRTSGYNEQF
TRBJ2-3 | TRBV2 | ASSEPSGIYTDTQY
TRBJ1-2 | TRBV6-6 | ASSYSPGGAYGYT
TRBJ2-3 | TRBV7-2 | ASSPGGLAGVADTQY
TRBJ2-1 | TRBV6-2/TRBV6-3 | ASRKLQGTPAYNEQF
TRBJ1-1 | TRBV7-2 | ASSLGLGTGLEAF
TRBJ2-1 | TRBV27 | ASSFPDRPYNEQF
TRBJ1-4 | TRBV28 | AGGGQGGYEKLF
TRBJ2-7 | TRBV27 | ASKPIPASGYSYEQY
TRBJ1-1 | TRBV7-8 | ASSPGQGGAF
TRBJ2-7 | TRBV6-1 | ASSARTGYEQY
TRBJ1-1 | TRBV7-9 | ASSLTPSEAF
TRBJ1-2 | TRBV20-1 | SATTTGTYYGHT
TRBJ1-1 | TRBV7-2 | ASSLQSVWTEAF
TRBJ2-3 | TRBV29-1 | SLEAGARDTQY
TRBJ1-1 | TRBV3-1 | ASSQRVRNTEAF
TRBJ2-1 | TRBV20-1 | SARDLDGSPYNEQF
TRBJ2-5 | TRBV29-1 | SSGPSGQETQY
TRBJ1-2 | TRBV28 | ASSPTLGGGLRYGYT
TRBJ2-5 | TRBV6-2/TRBV6-3 | ASSYSSTGGQETQY
TRBJ1-6 | TRBV28 | ASSLYRGAGNSPLH
TRBJ1-6 | TRBV7-9 | ASSWGPSGNSPLH
TRBJ1-2 | TRBV2 | ASLPRVGYGYT
TRBJ1-4 | TRBV3-1 | ASSQGWGGEKLF
TRBJ1-5 | TRBV2 | ASTNGRRGNQPQH
TRBJ1-5 | TRBV7-2 | ASSLRDRRFEANQPQH
TRBJ1-1 | TRBV7-9 | ASSLGAGNTEAF
TRBJ2-5 | TRBV6-1 | ASSEFLRLAGVETQY
TRBJ2-7 | TRBV4-1 | ASSIRQGLDYEQY
TRBJ2-1 | TRBV28 | ASSLVGPYNEQF